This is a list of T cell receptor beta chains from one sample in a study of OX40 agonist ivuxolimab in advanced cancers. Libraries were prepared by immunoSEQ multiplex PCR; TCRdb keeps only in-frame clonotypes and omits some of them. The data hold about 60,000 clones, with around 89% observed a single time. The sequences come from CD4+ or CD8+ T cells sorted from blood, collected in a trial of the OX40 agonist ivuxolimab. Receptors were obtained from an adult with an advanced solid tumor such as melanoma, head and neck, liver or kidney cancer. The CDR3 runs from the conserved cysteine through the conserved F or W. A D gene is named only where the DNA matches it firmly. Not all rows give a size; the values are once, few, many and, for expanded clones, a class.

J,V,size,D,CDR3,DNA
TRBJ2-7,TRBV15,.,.,CATSRDPQRADSGEQYF,TGTGCCACCAGCAGAGACCCCCAGAGGGCAGACTCGGGGGAGCAGTACTTC
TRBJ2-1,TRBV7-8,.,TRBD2,CASSLTSTSGRPIQFF,TGTGCCAGCAGCTTAACTTCGACTAGCGGGAGGCCGATACAGTTCTTC
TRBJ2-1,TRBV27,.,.,CASSFQRDTPGNEQFF,TGTGCCAGCAGTTTCCAGCGGGACACCCCTGGGAATGAGCAGTTCTTC
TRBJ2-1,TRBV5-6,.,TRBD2,CASSLRTSTEQFF,TGTGCCAGCAGCTTGAGGACTAGCACTGAGCAGTTCTTC
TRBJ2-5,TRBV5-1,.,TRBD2,CASSFTSVNIQETQYF,TGCGCCAGCAGCTTTACTAGCGTTAACATTCAAGAGACCCAGTACTTC
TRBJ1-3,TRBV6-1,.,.,CASSEDILPEIYF,TGTGCCAGCAGTGAGGACATCCTACCGGAGATATATTTT
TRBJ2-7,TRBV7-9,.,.,CASSLEQTAYEQYF,TGTGCCAGCAGCTTGGAACAGACTGCCTACGAGCAGTACTTC
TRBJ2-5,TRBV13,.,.,CASSTRKETQYF,TGTGCCAGCAGCACACGTAAAGAGACCCAGTACTTC
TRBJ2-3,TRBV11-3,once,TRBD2,CASSSGGASGRDTQYF,TGTGCCAGCAGCTCAGGGGGGGCTAGCGGGAGAGACACGCAGTATTTT
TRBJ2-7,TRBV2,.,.,CASSERGWVRAYEQYF,TGTGCCAGCAGTGAAAGGGGGTGGGTCAGGGCCTACGAGCAGTACTTC
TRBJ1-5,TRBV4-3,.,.,CASSQVIQGFQPQHF,TGCGCCAGCAGCCAAGTAATACAGGGATTTCAGCCCCAGCATTTT
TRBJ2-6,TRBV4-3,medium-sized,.,CASSQDAGAGANVLTF,TGCGCCAGCAGCCAGGACGCAGGGGCTGGGGCCAACGTCCTGACTTTC
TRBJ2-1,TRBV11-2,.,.,CASSLVDREWDNEQFF,TGTGCCAGCAGCTTAGTAGATCGGGAGTGGGACAATGAGCAGTTCTTC
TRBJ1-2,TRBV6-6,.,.,CASSSFRRAEAYGYTF,TGTGCCAGCAGTTCCTTTCGACGGGCCGAGGCGTATGGCTACACCTTC
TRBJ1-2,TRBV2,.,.,CASSEVSYTF,TGTGCCAGCAGTGAAGTAAGCTACACCTTC
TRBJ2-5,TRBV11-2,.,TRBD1,CASSRPKQGADETQYF,TGTGCCAGCAGCCGTCCCAAACAGGGGGCGGATGAGACCCAGTACTTC
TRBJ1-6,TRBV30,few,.,CAWSEADLSPLHF,TGTGCCTGGAGTGAGGCTGATCTTTCACCCCTCCACTTT
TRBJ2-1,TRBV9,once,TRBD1,CASSLGTGSSYNEQFF,TGTGCCAGCAGCTTGGGGACAGGATCCTCCTACAATGAGCAGTTCTTC
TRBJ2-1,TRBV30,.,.,CAWGVGHEQFF,TGTGCCTGGGGGGTGGGCCATGAGCAGTTCTTC
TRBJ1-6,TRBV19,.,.,CASSITNSPLHF,TGTGCCAGTAGTATAACCAATTCACCCCTCCACTTT
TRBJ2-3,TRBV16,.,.,CASSLGGGTDTQYF,TGTGCCAGCAGCCTCGGCGGGGGCACAGATACGCAGTATTTT
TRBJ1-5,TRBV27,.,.,CASSLRGSPYSNQPQHF,TGTGCCAGCAGTTTGAGGGGGTCTCCTTATAGCAATCAGCCCCAGCATTTT
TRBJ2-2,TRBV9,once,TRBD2,CASSRRSGRAIGELFF,TGTGCCAGCAGCAGACGCAGCGGGAGGGCCATCGGGGAGCTGTTTTTT
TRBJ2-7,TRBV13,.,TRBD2,CASSPEGLAGGHEQYF,TGTGCCAGCAGCCCCGAGGGACTAGCGGGAGGGCACGAGCAGTACTTC
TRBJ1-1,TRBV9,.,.,CASSVGRTNTEAFF,TGTGCCAGCAGCGTAGGACGTACTAACACTGAAGCTTTCTTT
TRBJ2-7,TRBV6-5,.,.,CASSYVKSSYEQYF,TGTGCCAGCAGTTACGTTAAAAGCTCCTACGAGCAGTACTTC
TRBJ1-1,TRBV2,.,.,CASSEYVDFF,TGTGCCAGCAGTGAATATGTCGACTTCTTT
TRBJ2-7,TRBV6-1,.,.,CASSGTRYEQYF,TGTGCCAGCAGTGGAACCCGCTACGAGCAGTACTTC
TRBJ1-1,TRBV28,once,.,CASSLKWNTEAFF,TGTGCCAGCAGTTTAAAATGGAACACTGAAGCTTTCTTT
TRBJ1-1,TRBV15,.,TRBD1,CATSRGRGRNTEAFF,TGTGCCACCAGCAGGGGGAGGGGGCGGAACACTGAAGCTTTCTTT
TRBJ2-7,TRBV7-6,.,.,CASSLGPGSYEQYF,TGTGCCAGCAGCTTAGGGCCGGGCTCCTACGAGCAGTACTTC
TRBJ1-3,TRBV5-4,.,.,CASSSRSTGSGNTIYF,TGTGCCAGCAGCTCCCGATCCACCGGATCTGGAAACACCATATATTTT
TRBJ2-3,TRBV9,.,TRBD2,CASSVLAGVSGTDTQYF,TGTGCCAGCAGCGTACTAGCGGGAGTATCTGGCACAGATACGCAGTATTTT
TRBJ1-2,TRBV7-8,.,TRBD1,CASSLGQGASYGYTF,TGTGCCAGCAGCCTGGGACAGGGGGCATCCTATGGCTACACCTTC
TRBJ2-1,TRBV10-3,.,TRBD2,CAISGSGTLLSYNEQFF,TGTGCCATCAGTGGGAGCGGGACTCTACTCTCCTACAATGAGCAGTTCTTC
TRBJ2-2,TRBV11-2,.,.,CASSLAPTGELFF,TGTGCCAGCAGCTTAGCCCCGACCGGGGAGCTGTTTTTT
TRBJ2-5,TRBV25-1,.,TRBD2,CASSESRTSGEETQYF,TGTGCCAGCAGTGAGTCCCGGACTAGCGGAGAAGAGACCCAGTACTTC
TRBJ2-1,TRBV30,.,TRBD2,CAWSGLAGDYNEQFF,TGTGCCTGGAGCGGTCTAGCGGGAGACTACAATGAGCAGTTCTTC
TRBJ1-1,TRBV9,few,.,CASSAGAQANTEAFF,TGTGCCAGCAGCGCCGGCGCCCAGGCTAACACTGAAGCTTTCTTT